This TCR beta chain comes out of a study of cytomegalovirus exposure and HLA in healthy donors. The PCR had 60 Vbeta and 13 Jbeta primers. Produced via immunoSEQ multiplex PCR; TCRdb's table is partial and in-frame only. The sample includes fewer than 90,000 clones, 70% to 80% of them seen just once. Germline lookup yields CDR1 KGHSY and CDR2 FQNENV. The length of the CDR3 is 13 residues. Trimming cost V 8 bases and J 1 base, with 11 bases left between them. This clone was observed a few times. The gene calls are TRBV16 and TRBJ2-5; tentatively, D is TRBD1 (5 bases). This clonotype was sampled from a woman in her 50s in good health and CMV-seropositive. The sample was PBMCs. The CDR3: CASSQGSQETQYF. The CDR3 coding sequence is TGTGCCAGCTCCCAGGGTTCCCAAGAGACCCAGTACTTC. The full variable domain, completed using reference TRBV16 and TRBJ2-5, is GEEVAQTPKHLVRGEGQKAKLYCAPIKGHSYVFWYQQVLKNEFKFLISFQNENVFDETGMPKERFSAKCLPNSPCSLEIQATKLEDSAVYFCASSQGSQETQYFGPGTRLLVL.